Below, 27 T cell receptor beta chains from the same sample are listed, as sequenced in a study of blood T cells in healthy people across ages. The use of a sample-barcoded 5' primer and a J-beta primer mix characterized a second PCR of 7 to 11 cycles. A single record per CDR3 protein comes from TCRdb applying MiXCR to the 5' RACE reads. The data show roughly 1,700,000 distinct CDR3 sequences, over 25% seen once. Sequenced: blood. The source of these receptors is a woman aged 25 to 39 in good health.

The rearrangement uses TRBV7-9 and TRBJ2-7; 7 bases align to TRBD1. After removal of 2 bases from V and 3 bases from J, the junction contained 7 bases not matched to a gene. This CDR3 has 15 residues. Germline V gives CDR1 SEHNR, CDR2 FQNEAQ (reference sequence). The CDR3 loop reads CASSLKGALIYEQYF. CDR3 in DNA: TGTGCCAGCAGCTTAAAGGGGGCCCTCATCTACGAGCAGTACTTC.

This clonotype was seen a few times. J is TRBJ2-3 and V is TRBV7-2; 10 positions match TRBD2. This CDR3 spans 16 amino acids. CDR1 SGHTA and CDR2 FQGNSA come from the germline V gene. Trimming cost V 3 bases and J 2 bases; bases outside gene matches: 5. The CDR3 DNA is TGTGCCAGCAGCTTGCCGGGACTAGCGAACACAGATACGCAGTATTTT. This gives the protein CASSLPGLANTDTQYF.

The rearrangement joins TRBV6-1 to TRBJ1-1; D is possibly TRBD1 (6 bases). The CDR3 is made up of 13 amino acids. V was pared by 5 bases and J by 10 bases, with 17 bases between. The germline CDR1 and CDR2 sequences are MNHNS and SASEGT. The CDR3 sequence: CASSTTGGPGAFF. Written as DNA, the CDR3 is TGTGCCAGCAGTACGACAGGTGGACCTGGAGCTTTCTTT.

This clonotype was counted ten times or more. The J gene is TRBJ2-7, the V gene TRBV6-6, with a weak D call TRBD1 (6 bases). The germline V and J ends were trimmed by 2 bases and 4 bases, with 9 bases remaining between them. The CDR3 runs 13 residues. Germline lookup yields CDR1 MNHNY and CDR2 SVGAGI (reference sequence). The CDR3 reads CASSYRDKYEQYF. The CDR3 coding sequence is TGTGCCAGCAGTTACCGGGACAAGTACGAGCAGTACTTC.

V and J are TRBV28 and TRBJ1-2; TRBD1 matches 7 bases. This CDR3 is 14 amino acids long. V was clipped by 6 bases and J by 3 bases; unmatched bases: 7. From germline, CDR1 is MDHEN and CDR2 SYDVKM. The CDR3 DNA reads as TGTGCCAGCAGCATCGACAGGGTCGACTATGGCTACACCTTC. It codes for CASSIDRVDYGYTF.

This clonotype was found once. This chain connects TRBV20-1 to TRBJ2-5, with D possibly called TRBD1 or TRBD2 (5 bases each). V lost 7 bases and J lost 2, with 11 bases in between. CDR1 is DFQATT, CDR2 SNEGSKA, per germline (reference sequence). This CDR3 contains 12 residues. CDR3 bases: TGCAGTGGGGGCGGGTTACAAGAGACCCAGTACTTC. This encodes CSGGGLQETQYF.

The gene calls are TRBV29-1 and TRBJ1-6, with a weak D call TRBD1 (5 bases). This CDR3 is built from 13 residues. Germline CDR1 is SQVTM and CDR2 is ANQGSEA. V lost 6 bases to trimming and J lost 0 bases, with 6 bases between them. The CDR3, as DNA: TGCAGCGTCAGGGACTCCTATAATTCACCCCTCCACTTT. The encoded protein is CSVRDSYNSPLHF.

This clonotype was observed a few times. CDR3 nucleotide sequence: TGTGCCAGCAGTTATAATCCGGATAGCAATCAGCCCCAGCATTTT. Translation: CASSYNPDSNQPQHF. This chain uses TRBV6-2 or TRBV6-3 with TRBJ1-5; D is ambiguous. CDR1 is MNHEY and CDR2 is SVGEGT in the germline V gene. V was trimmed by 3 bases and J by 0 bases, leaving 9 bases between them. CDR3 size: 15 residues.

This clonotype occurred many times. The chain is built from TRBV29-1 and TRBJ2-5; D gene ambiguous. Between the trimmed V and J ends, which lost 7 bases and 5 bases, there was a span of 8 bases. CDR1 SQVTM and CDR2 ANQGSEA come from the germline V gene. CDR3 length equals 10 residues. CDR3 DNA sequence: TGCAGCGCACGGATGGAGACCCAGTACTTC. Its protein product is CSARMETQYF. Supplemented by reference TRBV29-1 and TRBJ2-5, the full variable domain reads SAVISQKPSRDICQRGTSLTIQCQVDSQVTMMFWYRQQPGQSLTLIATANQGSEATYESGFVIDKFPISRPNLTFSTLTVSNMSPEDSSIYLCSARMETQYFGPGTRLLVL.

This clonotype was detected a few times. The chain has TRBV7-2 and TRBJ1-1, with 8 bases identical to TRBD1. Germline trimming cut 5 bases from V and 1 base from J; bases unmatched to any gene: 6. Germline CDR1 and CDR2: SGHTA and FQGNSA. This CDR3 contains 15 residues. The CDR3 DNA reads TGTGCCAGCAGCCCGGACAGGGATGCGAACACTGAAGCTTTCTTT. This sequence encodes CASSPDRDANTEAFF.

The chain employs TRBV11-2 and TRBJ2-4; TRBD1 matches at 10 bases. CDR3 length equals 15 residues. The germline V gene has CDR1 SGHAT and CDR2 FQNNGV. The junction had 13 bases not matched to a gene; V was cut back by 4 bases and J by 13 bases. The CDR3 protein is CASSCGDRGRESQYF. The CDR3 region has the DNA TGTGCCAGCAGCTGCGGGGACAGGGGTCGAGAGTCCCAGTACTTC. The full variable domain, completed using reference TRBV11-2 and TRBJ2-4, is EAGVAQSPRYKIIEKRQSVAFWCNPISGHATLYWYQQILGQGPKLLIQFQNNGVVDDSQLPKDRFSAERLKGVDSTLKIQPAKLEDSAVYLCASSCGDRGRESQYFGAGTRLSVL.

This clonotype appeared a few times. This chain uses TRBV2 with TRBJ2-1; D is unclear. CDR1 SNHLY and CDR2 FYNNEI come from the germline V gene. V dropped 4 bases and J dropped 0 bases, with 10 bases sitting between them. CDR3 length equals 15 residues. In nucleotides, the CDR3 is TGTGCCAGCAGTGCTGAGACAAGCTCCTACAATGAGCAGTTCTTC. As protein: CASSAETSSYNEQFF.

Comment on this clonotype: One base away lies a much larger clone, so this may be a sequencing read error. V is TRBV7-6 and J is TRBJ2-7; TRBD2 aligns across 7 bases. CDR3 length: 15 residues. The germline V gene encodes CDR1 SGHVS and CDR2 FNYEAQ. The CDR3 DNA is TGTGCCAACAGCTCCCCGGCTAGCGGAGCCTACGAGCAGTACTTC. Translation: CANSSPASGAYEQYF.

The chain carries TRBV5-1 and TRBJ1-2; 7 bases are a match to TRBD1. The CDR3 length is 15 residues. Germline CDR1 and CDR2: SGHRS and YFSETQ. Trimming cost V 0 bases and J 5 bases; bases outside gene matches: 7. CDR3 nucleotide sequence: TGCGCCAGCAGCTTGGAGGGGGCCTGGGAATATGGCTACACCTTC. The encoded protein is CASSLEGAWEYGYTF. The full variable domain, with the rest looked up from reference TRBV5-1 and TRBJ1-2, is KAGVTQTPRYLIKTRGQQVTLSCSPISGHRSVSWYQQTPGQGLQFLFEYFSETQRNKGNFPGRFSGRQFSNSRSEMNVSTLELGDSALYLCASSLEGAWEYGYTFGSGTRLTVV.

Remarks on this clonotype: It may be a read error: a sequence one base away is much more abundant. The chain couples TRBV5-1 to TRBJ2-4; possible D gene TRBD1, 6 bases. Germline CDR1 is SGHRS and CDR2 is YFSETQ. This CDR3 is 14 amino acids long. The V gene lost 0 bases and the J gene lost 13 bases, with 17 bases spanning the gap. The CDR3 nucleotides are TGCGCCAGCAGCTTGGACGCAGGGGTCTACGGGCAGTACTTC. Translated: CASSLDAGVYGQYF.

This clonotype was seen only once. This chain joins TRBV6-5 and TRBJ2-1; TRBD1 matches at 7 bases. CDR1 and CDR2 from the germline V gene are MNHEY and SVGAGI. The CDR3 spans 14 residues. J gave up 5 bases and V 2 bases, and 3 bases lay outside the gene matches. The DNA of the CDR3 is TGTGCCAGCAGTTACAGGGGGCCCGACAATGAGCAGTTCTTC. The encoded protein is CASSYRGPDNEQFF.

This clonotype was seen a handful of times. The chain uses TRBV27 and TRBJ2-7; 7 bases agree with TRBD2. Germline V gene sequence: CDR1 MNHEY, CDR2 SMNVEV (reference sequence). The CDR3 extends over 15 amino acids. After removal of 8 bases from V and 2 bases from J, the junction contained 12 bases not matched to a gene. CDR3 region: CASGIQAGLTYEQYF. In nucleotides, the CDR3 is TGTGCCAGCGGGATTCAAGCGGGACTTACCTACGAGCAGTACTTC.

The gene calls are TRBV20-1 and TRBJ2-1, with no clear D. Germline V gene lookup returns CDR1 DFQATT and CDR2 SNEGSKA (reference sequence). With 6 bases removed from V and 7 bases from J, the gap between germline ends came to 13 bases. The CDR3 has 12 residues. The CDR3, as DNA: TGCAGTGCGCAGACGGCGCAGAATGAGCAGTTCTTC. It translates to CSAQTAQNEQFF.

This clonotype was detected a few times. The chain joins TRBV7-9 to TRBJ1-1; 8 bases map to TRBD1. CDR1 and CDR2 from the germline V gene are SEHNR and FQNEAQ (reference sequence). Trimming took 4 bases from V and 6 from J; bases not matched to a gene: 7. The CDR3 runs 14 residues. The CDR3 DNA follows: TGTGCCAGCAGCTGGGGACAGGATAGCGCTGAAGCTTTCTTT. It encodes CASSWGQDSAEAFF.

The chain employs TRBV5-1 and TRBJ1-2, with D perhaps TRBD1 (6 bases). The CDR3 has 14 residues. The germline V gene has CDR1 SGHRS and CDR2 YFSETQ. V lost 4 bases to trimming and J lost 4 bases, with 14 bases between them. Here the CDR3 reads CASSPAIQGYGYTF. CDR3 bases: TGCGCCAGCAGCCCGGCCATACAGGGCTATGGCTACACCTTC.

The chain couples TRBV20-1 to TRBJ2-1; the D call may be TRBD1 or TRBD2 (7 bases each). Trimming removed 6 bases at V and 14 bases at J, with 17 bases between. Germline CDR1 reads DFQATT; CDR2 reads SNEGSKA (reference sequence). The CDR3 totals 11 residues. This CDR3 is CSAPSGDREFF. The CDR3 DNA follows: TGCAGTGCCCCGAGCGGGGACAGAGAGTTCTTC.

This clonotype was detected only a few times. V and J are TRBV25-1 and TRBJ1-2; 9 bases line up with TRBD1. Germline lookup yields CDR1 MGHDK and CDR2 SYGVNS. CDR3 length: 13 residues. The junction had 4 bases not matched to a gene; V was cut back by 5 bases and J by 6 bases. The CDR3 here is CASSSQGAHGYTF. CDR3 DNA sequence: TGTGCCAGCAGTTCACAGGGGGCGCATGGCTACACCTTC.

In this sample, this clonotype turned up a few times. V gene TRBV5-1 combines with J gene TRBJ1-4; 9 nucleotides match TRBD1. The germline gives CDR1 SGHRS, CDR2 YFSETQ. Trimming removed 4 bases from V and 5 bases from J; junction bases left unmatched: 3. This CDR3 has 14 amino acids. CDR3 protein: CASSGQGTNEKLFF. The CDR3, as DNA: TGCGCCAGCAGCGGACAGGGGACGAATGAAAAACTGTTTTTT.

The DNA of the CDR3 is TGCGCCAGCTGCCGTGGGGGAGACACAGATACGCAGTATTTT. It translates to CASCRGGDTDTQYF. J is TRBJ2-3 and V is TRBV4-1; either TRBD1 or TRBD2 may supply D (5 bases each). Germline V gene lookup returns CDR1 MGHRA and CDR2 YSYEKL. V was shortened by 8 bases and J by 2 bases, with 14 bases between the two germline ends. CDR3 length equals 14 residues.

A few counts support this clonotype. V gene TRBV5-4 combines with J gene TRBJ2-7; D not certain. This CDR3 has 13 amino acids. The V end lost 5 bases, the J end lost 0 bases, and 9 bases lay between the germline ends. Germline CDR1 SGHNT, CDR2 YYREEE (reference sequence). Here the CDR3 reads CASSDQRSYEQYF. In DNA form, the CDR3 reads TGTGCCAGCAGTGACCAGCGCTCCTACGAGCAGTACTTC. Filled out from reference TRBV5-4 and TRBJ2-7, the complete variable domain reads ETGVTQSPTHLIKTRGQQVTLRCSSQSGHNTVSWYQQALGQGPQFIFQYYREEENGRGNFPPRFSGLQFPNYSSELNVNALELDDSALYLCASSDQRSYEQYFGPGTRLTVT.

The sample holds a few counts of this clonotype. The chain links TRBV7-2 to TRBJ2-5; D possibly corresponds to TRBD2 (5 bases). The V and J ends lost 5 bases and 3 bases respectively, with 13 bases between them. Looked up from germline, CDR1 is SGHTA and CDR2 is FQGNSA. This CDR3 spans 14 amino acids. The CDR3: CASSPGPREETQYF. The CDR3 nucleotides read TGTGCCAGCAGCCCCGGTCCGCGGGAAGAGACCCAGTACTTC.

This clonotype was picked up a small number of times. The chain has TRBV18 and TRBJ2-4; no reliable D call. Germline V gene data show CDR1 as KGHSH and CDR2 as LQKENI. The CDR3 runs to 14 residues. V was shortened by 4 bases and J by 6 bases, with 13 bases between the two germline ends. CDR3 amino acids: CASSRPGGSNIQYF. The DNA of the CDR3 is TGTGCCAGCTCACGACCGGGTGGGTCAAACATTCAGTACTTC.